The rows below give T cell receptor beta chains drawn from one sample of a study of T cell responses to AZD1222 COVID-19 vaccine. TCRdb keeps only in-frame clones here, not all; method: immunoSEQ multiplex PCR. Among approximately 160,000 clones listed, around 89% were seen once. The source material was peripheral blood, sampled on day 0 of AZD1222 vaccination. Every receptor here comes from an adult in good health. Both conserved end residues are part of each CDR3. The D gene is left open where the match is weak. Clone size is stated in some rows and not others, as once, few, many or a class when expanded.

TRBD1	TRBV6-2/TRBV6-3	TRBJ2-1	NA	CASSYSGQGYNEQFF	TGTGCCAGCAGTTACTCGGGACAGGGGTACAATGAGCAGTTCTTC
NA	TRBV3-1/TRBV3-2	TRBJ2-7	NA	CASSQVGYSYEQYF	TGTGCCAGCAGCCAAGTTGGGTACAGTTACGAGCAGTACTTC
NA	TRBV10-3	TRBJ2-5	once	CAISESDTRGETQYF	TGTGCCATCAGTGAGTCGGACACACGAGGGGAGACCCAGTACTTC
TRBD2	TRBV4-2	TRBJ2-3	NA	CASSQDGGGTSTDTQYF	TGTGCCAGCAGCCAAGATGGGGGGGGGACTAGCACAGATACGCAGTATTTT
TRBD2	TRBV25-1	TRBJ2-7	NA	CASSDHLGLANSYEQYF	TGTGCCAGCAGTGACCACCTCGGACTAGCCAACTCCTACGAGCAGTACTTC
TRBD2	TRBV19	TRBJ2-1	NA	CASSTILGGGNEQFF	TGTGCCAGTAGTACTATTCTCGGGGGGGGGAATGAGCAGTTCTTC
NA	TRBV6-2/TRBV6-3	TRBJ2-1	NA	CASSYSQLILQFF	TGTGCCAGCAGTTACTCACAGTTGATTCTGCAGTTCTTC
NA	TRBV18	TRBJ1-2	NA	CASSPPGDTNYGYTF	TGTGCCAGCTCACCTCCAGGGGATACTAACTATGGCTACACCTTC
TRBD2	TRBV29-1	TRBJ2-7	NA	CSASGTSGSVQYF	TGCAGCGCTTCCGGGACTAGCGGGAGTGTGCAGTACTTC
TRBD1	TRBV5-4	TRBJ2-7	NA	CASSAPGQPYEQYF	TGTGCCAGCAGCGCTCCGGGACAGCCCTACGAGCAGTACTTC
TRBD1	TRBV2	TRBJ1-5	NA	CASGDRQTRVQPQHF	TGTGCCAGTGGGGACAGGCAAACAAGAGTTCAGCCCCAGCATTTT
TRBD1	TRBV5-3	TRBJ1-1	few	CARSLDRVMNTEAFF	TGTGCCAGAAGCCTAGACAGGGTAATGAACACTGAAGCTTTCTTT
NA	TRBV14	TRBJ1-2	once	CASSPLPNYGYTF	TGTGCCAGCAGTCCCTTGCCGAACTATGGCTACACCTTC
TRBD1	TRBV7-2	TRBJ2-7	NA	CASSLAPGQGTYEQYF	TGTGCCAGCAGCTTAGCGCCGGGACAGGGGACCTACGAGCAGTACTTC
NA	TRBV7-3	TRBJ2-5	NA	CASSLGNILGGETQYF	TGTGCCAGCAGTCTAGGAAATATTCTGGGTGGAGAGACCCAGTACTTC
TRBD1	TRBV5-1	TRBJ1-6	NA	CASSFGQGSNSPLHF	TGCGCCAGCAGCTTTGGACAGGGAAGTAATTCACCCCTCCACTTT
NA	TRBV3-1/TRBV3-2	TRBJ1-1	NA	CASSRQNTEAFF	TGTGCCAGCAGCCGACAGAACACTGAAGCTTTCTTT
TRBD1	TRBV10-3	TRBJ2-7	NA	CAISESRQGGYEQYF	TGTGCCATCAGTGAGTCTAGACAGGGCGGTTACGAGCAGTACTTC
TRBD1	TRBV30	TRBJ1-1	NA	CAWSVPGGGREAFF	TGTGCCTGGAGTGTACCAGGAGGGGGCCGGGAAGCTTTCTTT
TRBD2	TRBV9	TRBJ2-1	NA	CASRAPGLADNEQFF	TGTGCCAGCAGAGCACCGGGACTAGCGGACAATGAGCAGTTCTTC
NA	TRBV6-5	TRBJ2-7	NA	CASSYTRAREQYF	TGTGCCAGCAGTTACACTCGTGCCCGAGAGCAGTACTTC
NA	TRBV6-2/TRBV6-3	TRBJ2-1	once	CASSHTGEQFF	TGTGCCAGCAGCCATACCGGTGAGCAGTTCTTC
NA	TRBV6-5	TRBJ1-6	NA	CASSYSRGPLHF	TGTGCCAGCAGTTACTCGAGGGGACCCCTCCACTTT
TRBD1	TRBV5-1	TRBJ2-6	NA	CASSSDDRALSGANVLTF	TGCGCCAGCAGCTCAGACGACAGGGCCCTCTCTGGGGCCAACGTCCTGACTTTC
NA	TRBV11-2	TRBJ1-3	NA	CASSPPGGNTIYF	TGTGCCAGCAGCCCGCCTGGTGGAAACACCATATATTTT
NA	TRBV13	TRBJ1-6	NA	CASSGGTSGNSPLHF	TGTGCCAGCAGCGGAGGGACAAGTGGTAATTCACCCCTCCACTTT
TRBD1	TRBV2	TRBJ1-6	NA	CASNRDRAIGSPLHF	TGTGCCAGCAACAGGGACAGGGCGATAGGATCACCCCTCCACTTT
NA	TRBV28	TRBJ1-6	NA	CASTPRGDGSPLHF	TGTGCCAGCACCCCCAGAGGAGATGGGTCACCCCTCCACTTT
NA	TRBV28	TRBJ1-4	NA	CASRAQGTTNEKLFF	TGTGCCAGCAGGGCTCAGGGGACAACTAATGAAAAACTGTTTTTT
TRBD1	TRBV6-4	TRBJ1-2	NA	CASRSPTGEGYTF	TGTGCCAGCAGATCCCCGACAGGGGAAGGCTACACCTTC
TRBD2	TRBV19	TRBJ2-1	NA	CASTTLAGPARQFF	TGTGCCAGTACGACTCTAGCGGGGCCGGCTAGGCAGTTCTTC
NA	TRBV6-5	TRBJ1-2	few	CASSLEGYGYTF	TGTGCCAGCAGTTTGGAGGGGTATGGCTACACCTTC
NA	TRBV28	TRBJ2-1	NA	CASSDPGLYNEQFF	TGTGCCAGCAGCGACCCGGGACTTTACAATGAGCAGTTCTTC
TRBD2	TRBV18	TRBJ2-3	NA	CASSPVASGSYTDTQYF	TGTGCCAGCTCACCCGTGGCTAGCGGGAGTTACACAGATACGCAGTATTTT
NA	TRBV7-9	TRBJ1-4	NA	CASSLPGEKLFF	TGTGCCAGCAGCTTACCCGGTGAAAAACTGTTTTTT
NA	TRBV27	TRBJ1-5	NA	CASSLVPGNQPQHF	TGTGCCAGCAGTTTAGTGCCGGGGAATCAGCCCCAGCATTTT
NA	TRBV5-6	TRBJ1-1	NA	CASSPFRDNTEAFF	TGTGCCAGCAGTCCGTTCCGAGACAACACTGAAGCTTTCTTT
NA	TRBV10-3	TRBJ1-1	NA	CAISESGANTEAFF	TGTGCCATCAGTGAGTCTGGGGCGAACACTGAAGCTTTCTTT
NA	TRBV2	TRBJ2-2	NA	CASSEVDISTGELFF	TGTGCCAGCAGTGAAGTAGACATAAGCACCGGGGAGCTGTTTTTT
TRBD2	TRBV27	TRBJ2-1	NA	CASSAASGRTYNEQFF	TGTGCCAGCAGTGCTGCTAGCGGGAGGACCTACAATGAGCAGTTCTTC
TRBD1	TRBV27	TRBJ1-1	NA	CASSSLGQGGMNTEAFF	TGTGCCAGCAGTTCTCTCGGACAGGGGGGCATGAACACTGAAGCTTTCTTT
NA	TRBV5-4	TRBJ1-1	NA	CASSLWGGGTEAFF	TGTGCCAGCAGCTTATGGGGTGGAGGGACTGAAGCTTTCTTT
NA	TRBV15	TRBJ2-1	NA	CATSRGGWEQFF	TGTGCCACCAGCAGAGGGGGGTGGGAGCAGTTCTTC
NA	TRBV3-1/TRBV3-2	TRBJ2-7	NA	CASSQGQGPPYEQYF	TGTGCCAGCAGCCAAGGGCAGGGTCCCCCCTACGAGCAGTACTTC
TRBD1	TRBV6-6	TRBJ2-4	NA	CASSPRTGENIQYF	TGTGCCAGCAGTCCGAGGACAGGAGAAAACATTCAGTACTTC
NA	TRBV6-5	TRBJ2-7	NA	CASSGPGTENYEQYF	TGTGCCAGCAGCGGCCCCGGGACCGAAAACTACGAGCAGTACTTC
NA	TRBV12-3/TRBV12-4	TRBJ1-1	NA	CASSLDYNTEAFF	TGTGCCAGCAGTTTAGACTATAACACTGAAGCTTTCTTT
TRBD2	TRBV28	TRBJ2-7	once	CASSQGLAALRDEQYF	TGTGCCAGCAGTCAGGGACTAGCGGCCCTAAGGGACGAGCAGTACTTC
NA	TRBV9	TRBJ2-7	NA	CASSVDSRLGKQYF	TGTGCCAGCAGCGTAGACAGCCGCCTAGGGAAGCAGTACTTC
NA	TRBV7-8	TRBJ1-1	once	CASSLSGNPRNAFF	TGTGCCAGCAGCTTATCCGGGAATCCGAGGAATGCTTTCTTT
NA	TRBV18	TRBJ2-5	few	CASTTWGRELKETQYF	TGTGCCAGCACGACCTGGGGACGGGAGCTTAAAGAGACCCAGTACTTC
TRBD1	TRBV2	TRBJ1-5	NA	CASSAETGGQQPQHF	TGTGCCAGCAGTGCCGAGACAGGGGGCCAACAGCCCCAGCATTTT
NA	TRBV11-3	TRBJ2-7	NA	CASSLVSGRFYEQYF	TGTGCCAGCAGCTTAGTGTCGGGACGATTCTACGAGCAGTACTTC
TRBD2	TRBV19	TRBJ2-1	NA	CASSLLAGVDNEQFF	TGTGCCAGTAGCCTTCTAGCGGGAGTCGACAATGAGCAGTTCTTC